The T cell receptor beta chain described here comes from a study of cytomegalovirus exposure and HLA in healthy donors (dated by TCRdb to 2016 to 2017). Regarding the research as a whole: In an earlier analysis of roughly 590 of the donors, under 300 Gb of sequence data and about 110 million unique TCR beta sequences from 180 million or so T cells were reported. Every discovery cohort repertoire had been produced on one sequencing platform. Donor age, sex, ethnicity and CMV serostatus were collected together with the repertoire data. Because of strong linkage in the cohort, roughly five DR-DQ haplotypes were treated as single units for association and clustering. On average, around 230,000 unique TCR beta nucleotide sequences were sequenced per donor among 398 genotyped donors of the cohort, with 15% to 20% of those sequences being non-productive. Typing coverage differed by locus: A, B, C, DRB1 and DQB1 were typed in about 620-630 donors, DQA1 in 500 to 550, DPA1 in roughly 590, and DPB1 in just under 490. A separate validation cohort of roughly 120 different subjects was used in addition to the approximately 700-subject first cohort. To predict cytomegalovirus infection status, the study combined high-throughput TCR immunosequencing, statistical association of individual TCRs with disease status, and machine learning. In a later analysis, previously published TCR beta repertoires from about 670 donors were re-analyzed and high-resolution HLA genotyping was added so that TCR occurrence patterns could be studied. A later genetic analysis took genome-wide SNP genotypes for about 55% of the 666 donors and used that subset as a discovery cohort. The study aimed to test whether signatures of past pathogen exposure could be identified by cataloging public T cell receptors. Rather than drawing on any new phenotypic data, the later analysis identified candidate immune exposures from TCR beta sequences and the way those sequences occurred across donors. In an earlier analysis of 587 of the donors, high-throughput TCR beta sequencing was used to judge whether each TCR beta V gene segment behaved as functional or pseudogenic. HLA typing covered class I and class II loci at four-digit resolution. The study used immunosequencing to profile the T cell repertoires of approximately 650 subjects and linked those repertoires to cytomegalovirus serostatus. Around 320 gigabases of sequencing data and 80 million or so unique TCR sequences were included in an early release covering about 700 HLA-typed donors. Of the approximately 400 genotyped donors, around 81% fell in the genetic ancestry cluster associated with self-reported Caucasian donors. What the authors observed across the whole study: Approximately 16 rarely observed V segments, including chromosome 9 orphons, were excluded from the earlier analysis of a few hundred of the donors because counts were too low. Correlated functional status among segregating V segments might be attributable to linkage disequilibrium, but an unknown experimental factor could not be ruled out. According to the authors, the approach could potentially be generalized to other disease states and immunological phenotypes. Because HLA typing was missing for some donors at each locus, association tests included only the typed subset. A later analysis reported that several top co-occurrence clusters appeared linked to parvovirus B19, influenza, CMV and Epstein-Barr virus. While some public TCRs were present in many individuals, most TCR sequences turned up only very rarely across donors. The 87-base-pair reads could not distinguish some IMGT-functional V segments, including TRBV6-2 and TRBV6-3, so those segments were excluded. In an earlier analysis of fewer than 700 of the donors, most TCR beta V segments appeared in productive rearrangements about 87% or about 30% of the time, broadly matching IMGT annotations. The only immune exposure information available for the cohort was CMV serostatus. An association between a missense DCLRE1C variant and V-gene and J-gene trimming of TCR beta chains was found in a later genetic analysis and replicated in an independent cohort. A cluster of highly shared sequence variants was judged likely to represent a technical artifact of the sequencing pipeline. A further reported finding was that TCR beta sequences accurately predicted the HLA-A and HLA-B alleles for most subjects in the first cohort. A total of 150 to 200 TCR beta chains were listed by the study as associated with cytomegalovirus. Compared with equally common non-associated chains, HLA-associated TCR beta chains in a later analysis were more clonally expanded and had lower generation probabilities. Assigning TCR associations to individual alleles was difficult when HLA alleles, especially DR and DQ, strongly co-occurred. In a later analysis, the rate of TCR association differed among HLA loci, with DRB1 alleles having the most associated TCRs and HLA-C alleles having the fewest. A later analysis found that most CMV-associated TCR beta chains appeared HLA-restricted, with HLA associations seemingly driven largely by CMV exposure. In vitro tests confirmed that a few of the cytomegalovirus-associated TCR beta chains recognize cytomegalovirus antigens. A later genetic analysis reported fewer N-insertions in productive TCRs among donors in an Asian-associated ancestry cluster than the approximately 700-donor mean. Presence/absence analyses assumed roughly uniform sequencing depth across donors, an assumption that may not hold. At a false discovery rate of 0.05, a later analysis linked about 17,000 TCR beta sequences to specific HLA alleles. The classifier was reported to diagnose cytomegalovirus status with high specificity and sensitivity in both the original and validation cohorts. In this cohort, only TCR beta chains were sequenced, and detectable features were limited by the absence of alpha or paired-chain data.

Taken from cysteine to phenylalanine, the CDR3 has 14 residues. Kept here is only the CDR3 DNA, which spans 42 bases and is read in frame from base 1. For this chain, trimming is 3 bases at the V end and 4 bases at the J end, and the number of junction bases without a gene match is 2. CDR1 and CDR2 are read off the germline V gene (reference sequence) as LNHNV and YYDKDF. To prepare the library, the immunoSEQ multiplex PCR assay was applied. A mixture of 60 forward primers for TCR Vbeta segments and 13 reverse primers for TCR Jbeta segments was used in the multiplex PCR. The CDR3 region of rearranged TCR beta genes was amplified from genomic DNA with a multiplex PCR assay. Amplified TCR beta libraries were sequenced as 87-base-pair reads on the Illumina HiSeq System. The published analysis was carried out like this. Across the roughly 640 repertoires, a later analysis counted about 81 million unique TCR beta chains, about 10 million of which were shared by at least two donors. Raw reads were error-corrected and collapsed into unique sequences with a nearest-neighbor algorithm that merged closely related sequences to remove PCR and sequencing errors. To assign V, D and J gene segments, CDR3 sequences were aligned to IMGT reference sequences. For a sequence to be retained, at least a six-nucleotide match to both a V gene segment and a J gene segment was required. Rearrangements were called productive when the CDR3 lacked stop codons and stayed in frame with V and J; all others were non-productive. Following IMGT convention, CDR3 was defined as the stretch from the second conserved V-encoded cysteine to the conserved J-encoded phenylalanine. The earlier analysis of more than 450 of the donors excluded sequences that lacked an unambiguous match to a single V gene segment. In an earlier analysis of around 590 of the donors, a V segment was called functional when productive rearrangements were above 56.7%, and segregating when the standard deviation between donors exceeded 5%. To diagnose cytomegalovirus status from the catalog of TCR beta chain sequences, a statistical classification framework was built. V and J gene assignment, in a later analysis, came from comparing TCR nucleotide sequences with IMGT/GENE-DB human TR gene sequences. A later analysis assigned CDR3 sequences and most-parsimonious VDJ recombination scenarios with the TCRdist pipeline. In a later analysis, every TCR beta chain was defined by the combination of its CDR3 amino acid sequence and its V-gene family, and reads without a unique V-gene family were dropped. As a way to deal with suspected cross-contamination and a sequencing artifact, a later analysis dropped under 600 nucleotide sequences that were highly shared and had low generation probability. For each public chain, a later analysis derived a clonal expansion index from normalized ranks of inferred template counts within each repertoire. Generation probabilities in a later analysis came from a VDJ recombination model fitted to out-of-frame rearrangements, and those results were checked against IGoR. Hypergeometric tests were used in a later analysis to score TCR-TCR, TCR-HLA and TCR-CMV co-occurrence, with a repertoire-size bias correction applied to the TCR pairs. False discovery rates were estimated in a later analysis by permuting HLA or CMV assignments 20 times. In a later analysis, co-occurring TCRs were grouped with DBSCAN, and TCRdist sequence similarity was added when clustering was performed within HLA-allele-positive subsets. Repertoires with fewer than 30,000 or more than 120,000 public chains were left out of co-occurrence clustering, as were five repertoires with anomalous nucleotide sharing. The clones in this table, taken by TCRdb from immuneACCESS, are in-frame only. Not every clone is retained; where verified, under half of the shortfall comes from an unresolved V gene, and the cause of the rest is unknown. V and J calls and clone size follow that table, whereas D and trimming were derived from the DNA. The sample table shows roughly 140,000 clones, and almost 80% are seen once. Roughly 0.69% of the sample is in the top ten clones.

Of note for this clone: Its binding antigen is unknown. No much larger clone is present one base from it, and per-base qualities are unavailable.

The cohort consisted of approximately 690 healthy bone marrow donors. Cohort members were all nominally healthy when sampled, although unrecorded immune exposures were likely present. The donor tested CMV seronegative, placing the donor among the roughly 350 seronegative members of the cohort. Every donor gave a peripheral blood sample, and the peripheral blood mononuclear cells from that sample were used for TCR beta sequencing. Genomic DNA extraction from the blood cell samples was performed with the Qiagen DNeasy Blood Extraction Kit. This TCR was recovered from a male donor in good health and CMV-seronegative. Sequencing was carried out using PBMCs. This receptor chain uses TRBV15 and TRBJ1-5, with 8 bases matching TRBD1. CDR3 protein: CATSRDRENQPQHF. Read as DNA, the sequence is TGTGCCACCAGCAGGGACAGGGAGAATCAGCCCCAGCATTTT.